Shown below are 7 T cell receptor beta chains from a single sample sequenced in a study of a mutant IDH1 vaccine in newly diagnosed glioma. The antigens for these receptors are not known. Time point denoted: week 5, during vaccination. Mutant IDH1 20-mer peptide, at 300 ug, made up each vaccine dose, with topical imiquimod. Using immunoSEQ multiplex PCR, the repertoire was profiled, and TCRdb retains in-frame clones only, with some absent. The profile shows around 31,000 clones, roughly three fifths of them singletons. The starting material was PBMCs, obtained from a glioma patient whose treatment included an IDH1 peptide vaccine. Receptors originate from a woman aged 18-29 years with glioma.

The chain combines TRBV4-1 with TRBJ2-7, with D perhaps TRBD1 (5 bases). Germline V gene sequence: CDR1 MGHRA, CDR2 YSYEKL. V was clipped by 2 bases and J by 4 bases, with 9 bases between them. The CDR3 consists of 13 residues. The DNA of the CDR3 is TGCGCCAGCAGCCAACAGGGTAGTTACGAGCAGTACTTC. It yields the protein CASSQQGSYEQYF.

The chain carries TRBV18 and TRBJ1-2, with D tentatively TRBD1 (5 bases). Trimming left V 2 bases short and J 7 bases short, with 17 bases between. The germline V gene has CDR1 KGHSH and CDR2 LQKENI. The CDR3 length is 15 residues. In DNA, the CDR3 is TGTGCCAGCTCACCATATTCAGGGACTAGCGCTGGCTACACCTTC. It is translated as CASSPYSGTSAGYTF.

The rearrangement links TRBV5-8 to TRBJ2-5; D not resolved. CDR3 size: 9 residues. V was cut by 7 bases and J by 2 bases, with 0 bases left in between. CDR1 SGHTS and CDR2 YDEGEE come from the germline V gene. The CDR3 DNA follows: TGTGCCAGCCAAGAGACCCAGTACTTC. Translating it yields CASQETQYF.

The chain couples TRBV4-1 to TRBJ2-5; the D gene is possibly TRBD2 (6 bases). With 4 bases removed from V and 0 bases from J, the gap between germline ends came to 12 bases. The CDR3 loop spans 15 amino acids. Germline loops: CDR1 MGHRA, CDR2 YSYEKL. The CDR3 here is CASSPQGRYQETQYF. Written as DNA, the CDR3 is TGCGCCAGCAGCCCCCAAGGGAGGTACCAAGAGACCCAGTACTTC.

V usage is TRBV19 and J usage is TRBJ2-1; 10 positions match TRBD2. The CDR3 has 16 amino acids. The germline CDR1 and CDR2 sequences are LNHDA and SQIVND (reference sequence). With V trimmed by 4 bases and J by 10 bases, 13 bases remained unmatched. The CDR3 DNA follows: TGTGCCAGTAGTACGCAGGCCGGGACTAGCGCCATCGAGCAGTTCTTC. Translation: CASSTQAGTSAIEQFF.

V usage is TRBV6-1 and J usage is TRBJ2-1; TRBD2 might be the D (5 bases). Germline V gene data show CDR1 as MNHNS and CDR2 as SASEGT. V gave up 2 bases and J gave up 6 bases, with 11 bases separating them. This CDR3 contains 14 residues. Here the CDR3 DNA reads TGTGCCAGCAGTGAAACTCCGGGAAGCAATGAGCAGTTCTTC. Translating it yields CASSETPGSNEQFF.

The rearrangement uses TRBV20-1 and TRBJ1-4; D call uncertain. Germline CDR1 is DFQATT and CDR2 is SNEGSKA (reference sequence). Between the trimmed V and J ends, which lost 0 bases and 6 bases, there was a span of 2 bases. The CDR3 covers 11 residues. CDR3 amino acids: CSARDYEKLFF. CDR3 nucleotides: TGCAGTGCTAGAGATTATGAAAAACTGTTTTTT.